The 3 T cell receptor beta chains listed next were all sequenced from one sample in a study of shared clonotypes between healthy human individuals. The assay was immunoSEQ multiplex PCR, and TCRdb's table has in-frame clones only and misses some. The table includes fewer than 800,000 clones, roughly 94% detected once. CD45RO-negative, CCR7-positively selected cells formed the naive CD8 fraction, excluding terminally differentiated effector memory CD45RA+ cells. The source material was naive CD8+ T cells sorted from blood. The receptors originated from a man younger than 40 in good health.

In DNA form, the CDR3 reads TGTGCCGCAGAGGACGGATTCACTGAAGCTTTCTTT. It encodes CAAEDGFTEAFF. The rearrangement joins TRBV6-1 to TRBJ1-1; D gene uncertain. Germline CDR1 is MNHNS and CDR2 is SASEGT. Trimming pared 11 bases from V and 4 bases from J, leaving 14 bases between. The CDR3 runs to 12 residues.

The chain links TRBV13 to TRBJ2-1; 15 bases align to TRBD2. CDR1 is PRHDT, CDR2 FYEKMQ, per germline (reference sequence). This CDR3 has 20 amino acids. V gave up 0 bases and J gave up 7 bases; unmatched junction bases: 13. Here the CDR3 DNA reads TGTGCCAGCAGCTTAGGCTTAAGGACTAGCGGGAGGGCCCTCAAGAATGAGCAGTTCTTC. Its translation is CASSLGLRTSGRALKNEQFF.

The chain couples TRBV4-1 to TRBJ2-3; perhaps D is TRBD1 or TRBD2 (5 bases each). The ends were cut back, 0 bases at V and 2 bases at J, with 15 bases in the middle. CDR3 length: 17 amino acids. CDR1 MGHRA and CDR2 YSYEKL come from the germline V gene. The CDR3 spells CASSQDRGGLYTDTQYF. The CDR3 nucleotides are TGCGCCAGCAGCCAAGATCGGGGCGGGCTCTACACAGATACGCAGTATTTT.